Described below is a single TCR beta chain sequence and its context. A read error is likely, as this CDR3 ends without the conserved phenylalanine or tryptophan. The table came from immunoSEQ multiplex PCR; TCRdb's copy has only in-frame clones and leaves some out. The sample has over 4,500 clones; more than 20% are singletons. The data derive from a study of graft-versus-host responses after intestinal transplantation. Co-plated with approximately 200,000 CFSE-labeled responder cells were approximately 200,000 irradiated, violet-dye-labeled stimulator cells. The sequence derives from a human patient who received an intestinal transplant. This sample comprised alloreactive CD8+ T cells from a mixed lymphocyte reaction culture, obtained before intestinal transplant. Subset of the sample: CFSE-low proliferating T cells sorted from roughly 6-day pre-transplant mixed lymphocyte reaction (GvH or HvG direction).

The CDR3 spells CASSRGTGGYEQYL. The CDR3 nucleotides read TGTGCCAGCAGTCGGGGGACGGGGGGCTACGAGCAGTACCTC. The chain combines TRBV27 with TRBJ2-7; 7 nucleotides agree with TRBD2. Germline-derived CDR1 and CDR2 are MNHEY and SMNVEV (reference sequence). The CDR3 loop spans 14 amino acids. V trimming: 5 bases; J trimming: 3 bases; junction bases outside the gene matches: 7.